These 9 T cell receptor beta chains came from one sample sequenced in a study of blood T cell repertoires in COVID-19 (dated by TCRdb to 2018 to 2021). Receptor libraries were prepared by the immunoSEQ multiplex PCR assay. This immuneACCESS table, as held by TCRdb, lists in-frame sequences with V and J called but not all clones. Of the missing ones, under half trace to an unresolved V gene in checked studies; the others have no known cause. Recorded for this sample are a few hundred thousand clones; 85% of them occurred a single time. Roughly 3.7% of the sample rests with the top ten. The sequenced sample was peripheral blood. These receptors were taken from a woman aged 18-29 years with acute or convalescent COVID-19.

The chain combines TRBV20-1 with TRBJ2-7; TRBD1 aligns across 7 bases. This CDR3 comprises 11 residues. Germline V gene lookup returns CDR1 DFQATT and CDR2 SNEGSKA (reference sequence). Trimming at V came to 5 bases and at J to 6 bases, leaving 4 bases not matched to a gene. CDR3 region: CSAQTGPEQYF. CDR3 DNA: TGCAGTGCTCAGACAGGGCCCGAGCAGTACTTC.

The V and J genes are TRBV29-1 and TRBJ2-7; D ambiguous. CDR1 and CDR2 from the germline V gene are SQVTM and ANQGSEA. CDR3 length: 11 amino acids. V dropped 0 bases and J dropped 5 bases, with 5 bases sitting between them. CDR3 sequence: CSVEDSHEQYF. The CDR3 DNA reads TGCAGCGTTGAAGATAGTCACGAGCAGTACTTC.

This clone was counted many times. The DNA of the CDR3 is TGTGCCAGCAGCTTTCAGGTGGACACTGAAGCTTTCTTT. It is translated as CASSFQVDTEAFF. J is TRBJ1-1 and V is TRBV11-2; D gene uncertain. Trimming stripped 3 bases from V and 3 bases from J, with 8 bases between. There are 13 residues in the CDR3. CDR1 is SGHAT, CDR2 FQNNGV, per germline.

Of note for this clone: A junction end diverges from the germline sequence, so it may reflect a read error. This chain links TRBV6-6 with TRBJ1-2; no definite D call. This CDR3 comprises 11 residues. CDR1 and CDR2 (germline): MNHNY, SVGAGI (reference sequence). CDR3 sequence: CATSPDYGYTF. CDR3 coding DNA: TGTGCCACCAGTCCTGACTATGGCTACACCTTC.

This chain joins TRBV28 and TRBJ2-5; no clear D. The CDR3 sequence is 14 residues long. The V end was cut by 5 bases, the J end by 0 bases, with 10 bases between. CDR1 is MDHEN, CDR2 SYDVKM, per germline. The CDR3 loop is CASSIQRYQETQYF. Here the CDR3 DNA reads TGTGCCAGCAGTATACAAAGATACCAAGAGACCCAGTACTTC.

CDR3: CASSARDRVPYEQYF. CDR3 nucleotides: TGTGCCAGCAGTGCCAGGGACAGGGTACCCTACGAGCAGTACTTC. The rearrangement links TRBV28 to TRBJ2-7, with 9 positions matching TRBD1. CDR1 is MDHEN, CDR2 SYDVKM, per germline. V lost 5 bases, J lost 2 bases, and 7 bases stayed unmatched. CDR3 size: 15 residues. Based on the CDR3 plus reference TRBV28 and TRBJ2-7, the full variable domain is DVKVTQSSRYLVKRTGEKVFLECVQDMDHENMFWYRQDPGLGLRLIYFSYDVKMKEKGDIPEGYSVSREKKERFSLILESASTNQTSMYLCASSARDRVPYEQYFGPGTRLTVT.

This clone was seen a few times. The rearrangement links TRBV30 to TRBJ1-1; D might be TRBD1 (5 bases). The length of the CDR3 is 15 residues. Germline V gene data show CDR1 as GTSNPN and CDR2 as SVGIG (reference sequence). Trimming removed 0 bases at V and 9 bases at J, with 20 bases between. The chain's CDR3 is CAWSVGIGAQNKAFF. Here the CDR3 DNA reads TGTGCCTGGAGTGTAGGGATTGGGGCGCAAAACAAAGCTTTCTTT. Variable domain in full (rest from reference TRBV30 and TRBJ1-1): SQTIHQWPATLVQPVGSPLSLECTVEGTSNPNLYWYRQAAGRGLQLLFYSVGIGQISSEVPQNLSASRPQDRQFILSSKKLLLSDSGFYLCAWSVGIGAQNKAFFGQGTRLTVV.

The V gene is TRBV19, the J gene TRBJ1-1; D call uncertain. This CDR3 spans 12 amino acids. Germline values: CDR1 LNHDA, CDR2 SQIVND (reference sequence). Trimming stripped 5 bases from V and 1 base from J, with 5 bases between. The CDR3 protein is CASSERNTEAFF. CDR3 sequence (DNA): TGTGCCAGTAGTGAGAGGAACACTGAAGCTTTCTTT.

The chain has TRBV24-1 and TRBJ2-6; 9 nucleotides line up with TRBD1. This CDR3 has 19 amino acids. V lost 5 bases and J lost 1; bases outside the gene matches: 11. CDR1 and CDR2 from the germline V gene are KGHDR and SFDVKD. The CDR3 DNA reads as TGTGCCACCAGTGGCCCCACGGGGACAGGGTCATCTGGGGCCAACGTCCTGACTTTC. Translation gives CATSGPTGTGSSGANVLTF.